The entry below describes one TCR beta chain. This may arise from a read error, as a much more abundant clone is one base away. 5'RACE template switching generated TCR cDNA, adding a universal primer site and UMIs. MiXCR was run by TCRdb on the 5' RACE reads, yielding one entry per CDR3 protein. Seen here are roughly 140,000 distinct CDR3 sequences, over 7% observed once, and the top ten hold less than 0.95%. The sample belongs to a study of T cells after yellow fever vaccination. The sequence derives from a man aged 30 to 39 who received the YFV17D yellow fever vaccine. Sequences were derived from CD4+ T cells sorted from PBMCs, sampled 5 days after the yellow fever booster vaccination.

The CDR3: CASSGVHEGEQFF. The CDR3 DNA is TGTGCCAGCAGCGGAGTACACGAAGGTGAGCAGTTCTTC. The J gene is TRBJ2-1, the V gene TRBV6-4; D is unresolved. Trimming left V 6 bases short and J 9 bases short, with 15 bases between. The CDR3 spans 13 residues. Germline CDR1 and CDR2: MRHNA and SNTAGT.